A selection of T cell receptor beta chains follows, all from one sample in a study of post-analysis software for immune sequencing data. Each CDR3 protein is one row after TCRdb ran MiXCR on the PCR reads. Counted here are about 770,000 distinct CDR3 sequences, just over 45% occurring once; the ten biggest clones make up roughly 5.2%. Sequenced: blood. All receptors come from a girl aged 5-17 years with multiple sclerosis. Both conserved end residues are part of each CDR3. The order of the fields is D gene, clone size, V gene, J gene, CDR3 protein, CDR3 DNA. D genes are given only for firm matches. Only some rows state a clone size, as once, few, many or a class for expanded clones.

>TRBD1|NA|TRBV20-1|TRBJ1-2
CSAQDRASNYGYTF
TGCAGTGCTCAAGACAGGGCATCTAACTATGGCTACACCTTC
>TRBD1|NA|TRBV29-1|TRBJ1-2
CSAAGGAKGYTF
TGCAGCGCAGCAGGGGGCGCGAAAGGCTACACCTTC
>TRBD2|NA|TRBV7-9|TRBJ2-3
CASSLAVTSGSRGDTQYF
TGTGCCAGCAGCTTAGCGGTGACTAGCGGGAGTCGTGGGGATACGCAGTATTTT
>NA|NA|TRBV6-2/TRBV6-3|TRBJ2-3
CVSSTPSGAIDTQYF
TGTGTCAGCAGTACCCCGTCCGGAGCTATAGATACGCAGTATTTT
>TRBD2|few|TRBV20-1|TRBJ2-3
CSARWLAGGTSTDTQYF
TGCAGTGCTAGATGGCTAGCGGGAGGGACTAGCACAGATACGCAGTATTTT
>NA|NA|TRBV29-1|TRBJ1-1
CSVGVIGAPNTEAFF
TGCAGCGTTGGAGTTATAGGGGCCCCGAACACTGAAGCTTTCTTT
>TRBD2|NA|TRBV29-1|TRBJ2-4
CSGQAGGRGDIQYF
TGCAGCGGACAAGCGGGGGGCAGGGGGGACATTCAGTACTTC
>TRBD1|NA|TRBV13|TRBJ1-2
CASSKQGANYGYTF
TGTGCCAGCAGTAAACAGGGGGCTAACTATGGCTACACCTTC
>TRBD2|NA|TRBV14|TRBJ2-7
CASSQPSAGLAGLVTHEQYF
TGTGCCAGCAGCCAGCCGTCGGCGGGACTAGCGGGATTAGTCACCCACGAGCAGTACTTC
>NA|NA|TRBV5-1|TRBJ2-1
CASSLGTGSHNEQFF
TGCGCCAGCAGCTTGGGCACAGGGAGCCACAATGAGCAGTTCTTC
>NA|NA|TRBV20-1|TRBJ2-1
CSAARLAYEQFF
TGCAGTGCCGCCCGGCTAGCCTATGAGCAGTTCTTC
>NA|NA|TRBV27|TRBJ2-7
CASRGLLSYEQYF
TGTGCCAGCAGGGGGCTCCTCTCCTACGAGCAGTACTTC
>NA|few|TRBV20-1|TRBJ2-5
CSATGLAGEQYF
TGCAGTGCTACGGGGCTAGCTGGTGAGCAGTACTTC
>TRBD2|few|TRBV7-9|TRBJ2-5
CASSLALTGGQETQYF
TGTGCCAGCAGCTTAGCGCTGACGGGGGGCCAAGAGACCCAGTACTTC
>NA|NA|TRBV2|TRBJ2-5
CASNPGSQETQYF
TGTGCCAGCAACCCCGGGAGCCAAGAGACCCAGTACTTC
>NA|NA|TRBV20-1|TRBJ1-1
CSATPYRWTEAFF
TGCAGTGCTACCCCATACCGGTGGACTGAAGCTTTCTTT
>NA|few|TRBV6-6|TRBJ2-1
CASSQERRGPPHEQFF
TGTGCCAGCAGTCAAGAGCGGAGGGGTCCCCCGCATGAGCAGTTCTTC
>NA|NA|TRBV7-9|TRBJ2-3
CASWESGSTDTQYF
TGTGCCAGCTGGGAGAGTGGTAGCACAGATACGCAGTATTTT
>NA|NA|TRBV20-1|TRBJ2-7
CSATQTGSSYEQYF
TGCAGTGCCACTCAAACAGGGAGCTCCTACGAGCAGTACTTC
>NA|NA|TRBV7-2|TRBJ2-7
CASSLTTSSYEQYF
TGTGCCAGCAGCCTGACGACAAGCTCCTACGAGCAGTACTTC
>TRBD2|NA|TRBV20-1|TRBJ2-3
CSAPGVAGITDTQYF
TGCAGTGCTCCCGGGGTAGCGGGAATCACAGATACGCAGTATTTT
>NA|NA|TRBV4-2|TRBJ1-1
CASSQERTELEAFF
TGTGCCAGCAGCCAAGAAAGGACAGAACTTGAAGCTTTCTTT
>TRBD2|many|TRBV5-1|TRBJ2-1
CASSLGRVGTSGHYNEQFF
TGCGCCAGCAGCTTGGGTCGGGTAGGGACTAGCGGTCATTACAATGAGCAGTTCTTC
>NA|NA|TRBV9|TRBJ2-7
CAGSVGTGSVEQYF
TGTGCCGGCAGCGTAGGAACAGGGTCGGTCGAGCAGTACTTC
>NA|few|TRBV20-1|TRBJ2-7
CSARGGSTYEQYF
TGCAGTGCTAGGGGGGGCTCGACTTACGAGCAGTACTTC
>NA|NA|TRBV20-1|TRBJ2-4
CSARGGQGNIQYF
TGCAGTGCTAGGGGGGGGCAAGGAAACATTCAGTACTTC
>TRBD2|NA|TRBV29-1|TRBJ2-3
CSVGAGAFRDTQYF
TGCAGCGTGGGAGCGGGAGCATTCAGAGATACGCAGTATTTT
>NA|NA|TRBV7-9|TRBJ1-4
CASSPRGVRGKLFF
TGTGCCAGCAGCCCTAGGGGCGTCCGGGGAAAACTGTTTTTT
>TRBD1|NA|TRBV12-3/TRBV12-4|TRBJ1-1
CASSPQGGGMNTEAFF
TGTGCCAGCAGCCCGCAGGGGGGGGGTATGAACACTGAAGCTTTCTTT
>NA|NA|TRBV12-3/TRBV12-4|TRBJ2-7
CASSFSREQYF
TGTGCCAGCAGTTTTTCTCGGGAGCAGTACTTC
>TRBD1|NA|TRBV5-1|TRBJ1-2
CASNKSGTGNYGYTF
TGCGCCAGCAACAAATCCGGGACAGGGAACTATGGCTACACCTTC
>NA|NA|TRBV12-3/TRBV12-4|TRBJ2-7
CAGSFGRKTYEQYF
TGTGCCGGCAGTTTCGGTCGGAAAACCTACGAGCAGTACTTC
>TRBD2|NA|TRBV10-2|TRBJ2-5
CASKLRSGGEEYF
TGCGCCAGCAAGTTGCGATCGGGAGGGGAGGAGTACTTC